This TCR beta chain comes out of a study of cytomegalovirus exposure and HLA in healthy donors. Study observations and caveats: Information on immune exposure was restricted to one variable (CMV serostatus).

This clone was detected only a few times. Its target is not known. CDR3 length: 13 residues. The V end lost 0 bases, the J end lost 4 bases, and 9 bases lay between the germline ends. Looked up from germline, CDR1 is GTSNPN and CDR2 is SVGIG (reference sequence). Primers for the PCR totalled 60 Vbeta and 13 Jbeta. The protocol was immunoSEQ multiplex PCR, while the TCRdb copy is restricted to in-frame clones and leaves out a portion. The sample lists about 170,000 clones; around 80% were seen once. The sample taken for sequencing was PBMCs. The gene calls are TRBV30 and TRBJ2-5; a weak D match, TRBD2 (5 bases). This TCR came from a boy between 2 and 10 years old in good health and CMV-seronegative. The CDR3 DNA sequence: TGTGCCTGGAGTGTAGGGCTAGCAGAGACCCAGTACTTC. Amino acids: CAWSVGLAETQYF.